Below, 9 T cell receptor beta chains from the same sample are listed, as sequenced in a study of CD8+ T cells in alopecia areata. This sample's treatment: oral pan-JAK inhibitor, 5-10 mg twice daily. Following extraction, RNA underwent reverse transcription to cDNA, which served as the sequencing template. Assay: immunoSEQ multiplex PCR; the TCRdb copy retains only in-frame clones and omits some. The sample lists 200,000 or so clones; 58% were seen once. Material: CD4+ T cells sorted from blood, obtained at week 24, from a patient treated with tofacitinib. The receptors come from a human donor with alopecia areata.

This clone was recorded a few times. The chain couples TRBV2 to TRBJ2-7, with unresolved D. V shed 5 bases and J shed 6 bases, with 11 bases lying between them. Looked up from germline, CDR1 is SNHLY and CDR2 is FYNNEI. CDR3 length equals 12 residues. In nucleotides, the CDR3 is TGTGCCAGCAGTCCCGGCCCCAGCGAGCAGTACTTC. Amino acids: CASSPGPSEQYF.

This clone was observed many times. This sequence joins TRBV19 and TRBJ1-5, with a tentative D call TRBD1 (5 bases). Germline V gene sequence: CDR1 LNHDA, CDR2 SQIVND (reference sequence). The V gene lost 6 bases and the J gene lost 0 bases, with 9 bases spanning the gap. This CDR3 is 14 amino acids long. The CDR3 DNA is TGTGCCAGTAGCCCAGGGTATAGCAATCAGCCCCAGCATTTT. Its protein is CASSPGYSNQPQHF.

The CDR3 loop is CSAGRGLSNQPQHF. CDR3 sequence (DNA): TGCAGCGCCGGAAGGGGATTGAGCAATCAGCCCCAGCATTTT. The genes are TRBV29-1 and TRBJ1-5, with D possibly TRBD1 on 5 matching bases. The CDR3 has 14 residues. The V end lost 7 bases, the J end lost 1 base, and 14 bases lay between the germline ends. CDR1 is SQVTM and CDR2 is ANQGSEA in the germline V gene.

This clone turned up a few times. In DNA, the CDR3 is TGTGCCAGCAGCCCGGACCCCATTGGGACCCAGTACTTC. This translates into CASSPDPIGTQYF. The chain employs TRBV7-7 and TRBJ2-5; D ambiguous. CDR1 is SSHAT and CDR2 is FNYEAQ in the germline V gene (reference sequence). The germline V and J ends were trimmed by 5 bases and 7 bases, with 14 bases remaining between them. The CDR3 sequence is 13 residues long.

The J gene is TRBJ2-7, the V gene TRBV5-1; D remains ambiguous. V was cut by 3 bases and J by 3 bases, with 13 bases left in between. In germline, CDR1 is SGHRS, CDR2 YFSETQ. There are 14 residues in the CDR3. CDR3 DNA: TGCGCCAGCAGCTCCTCCATTCGGTTCTACGAGCAGTACTTC. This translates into CASSSSIRFYEQYF.

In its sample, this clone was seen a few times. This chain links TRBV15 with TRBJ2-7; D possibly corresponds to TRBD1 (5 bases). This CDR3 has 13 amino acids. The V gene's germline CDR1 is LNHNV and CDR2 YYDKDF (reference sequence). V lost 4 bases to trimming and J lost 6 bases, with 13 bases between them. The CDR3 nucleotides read TGTGCCACCAGCATAACCAGGGTTCGCGAGCAGTACTTC. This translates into CATSITRVREQYF.

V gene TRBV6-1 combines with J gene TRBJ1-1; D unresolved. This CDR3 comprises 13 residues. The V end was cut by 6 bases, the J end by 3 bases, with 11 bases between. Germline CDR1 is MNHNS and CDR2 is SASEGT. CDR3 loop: CASRGMEYTEAFF. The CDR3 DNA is TGTGCCAGCAGGGGGATGGAATACACTGAAGCTTTCTTT.

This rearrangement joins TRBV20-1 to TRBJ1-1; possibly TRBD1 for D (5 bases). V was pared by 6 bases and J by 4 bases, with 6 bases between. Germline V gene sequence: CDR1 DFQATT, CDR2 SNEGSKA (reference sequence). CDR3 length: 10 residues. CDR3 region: CSARGTEAFF. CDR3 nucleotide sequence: TGCAGTGCGAGGGGCACTGAAGCTTTCTTT.

The CDR3 DNA follows: TGTGCCAGTAGTAACTCCTACGAGCAGTACTTC. Protein sequence: CASSNSYEQYF. V gene TRBV19 combines with J gene TRBJ2-7; D gene unclear. The germline V gene encodes CDR1 LNHDA and CDR2 SQIVND (reference sequence). The CDR3 runs to 11 residues. Trimming removed 4 bases from V and 0 bases from J, with 1 base in between.